The 13 T cell receptor beta chains in this list originate from one sample, sequenced in a study of blood T cell repertoires in COVID-19. Libraries were prepared by immunoSEQ multiplex PCR; TCRdb keeps only in-frame clonotypes and omits some of them. Here the sample spans about 500,000 clones, approximately 91% being singletons. The sequencing sample was made of peripheral blood. The receptor set was obtained from a woman between 50 and 59 years old with COVID-19, enrolled during active disease.

The V call is TRBV10-1, the J call TRBJ1-2; D is ambiguous. Per germline, CDR1 WNHNN and CDR2 SYGVQD (reference sequence). V lost 5 bases, J lost 2 bases, and 9 bases lay in between. CDR3 length equals 13 residues. The CDR3 nucleotides read TGCGCCAGCAGTCCAACACCCAACTATGGCTACACCTTC. Protein: CASSPTPNYGYTF.

This CDR3 reads CASSLEGFSVEAFF. The CDR3 nucleotides are TGTGCCAGCAGCTTGGAGGGGTTTAGTGTGGAAGCTTTCTTT. The chain carries TRBV7-9 and TRBJ1-1; the D gene is possibly TRBD1 (5 bases). The length of the CDR3 is 14 residues. Germline values: CDR1 SEHNR, CDR2 FQNEAQ (reference sequence). Trimming left V 3 bases short and J 8 bases short, with 16 bases between.

This CDR3 reads CASAEQGADNSPLHF. The CDR3, as DNA: TGTGCCAGCGCTGAGCAGGGGGCCGATAATTCACCCCTCCACTTT. The chain has TRBV2 and TRBJ1-6, with 8 bases fitting TRBD1. The CDR3 extends over 15 amino acids. V shed 8 bases and J 5 bases; nucleotides not matched to a gene: 8. Per the germline V gene, CDR1 is SNHLY and CDR2 is FYNNEI.

The V call is TRBV27, the J call TRBJ1-1, with TRBD1 identical over 7 bases. This CDR3 has 16 residues. Unmatched junction bases numbered 7, after V lost 3 bases and J lost 0 bases. Germline CDR1 and CDR2: MNHEY and SMNVEV (reference sequence). DNA for the CDR3: TGTGCCAGCAGTTTCTTTAGAGGGACAGTGAACACTGAAGCTTTCTTT. It codes for CASSFFRGTVNTEAFF.

This chain uses TRBV6-4 with TRBJ1-2; perhaps TRBD1 as D (6 bases). Germline CDR1 MRHNA, CDR2 SNTAGT. This CDR3 has 15 residues. The germline V and J ends were trimmed by 6 bases and 0 bases, with 14 bases remaining between them. CDR3 nucleotides: TGTGCCAGCAGGGACCAGGGGTCGACTAACTATGGCTACACCTTC. Translated, it gives CASRDQGSTNYGYTF.

The chain has TRBV6-6 and TRBJ2-7; D remains unclear. The CDR3 is 13 residues long. The V gene's germline CDR1 is MNHNY and CDR2 SVGAGI (reference sequence). The V end was cut by 7 bases, the J end by 4 bases, with 14 bases between. CDR3 protein: CASIDPGEYEQYF. CDR3 nucleotide sequence: TGTGCCAGCATCGACCCTGGAGAATACGAGCAGTACTTC.

In its sample, this clone was seen once. The rearrangement links TRBV15 to TRBJ1-3, with 7 bases matching TRBD1. This CDR3 comprises 16 residues. The ends lost 0 bases at V and 0 bases at J; junction bases unmatched: 2. The germline CDR1 and CDR2 sequences are LNHNV and YYDKDF (reference sequence). Here the CDR3 reads CATSREGTDSGNTIYF. CDR3 sequence (DNA): TGTGCCACCAGCAGAGAAGGGACAGACTCTGGAAACACCATATATTTT. Full variable domain (remainder filled in from reference TRBV15 and TRBJ1-3): DAMVIQNPRYQVTQFGKPVTLSCSQTLNHNVMYWYQQKSSQAPKLLFHYYDKDFNNEADTPDNFQSRRPNTSFCFLDIRSPGLGDTAMYLCATSREGTDSGNTIYFGEGSWLTVV.

This clone is a singleton in its sample. J is TRBJ1-1 and V is TRBV28; D not certain. Germline CDR1 reads MDHEN; CDR2 reads SYDVKM. V was trimmed by 6 bases and J by 0 bases, leaving 17 bases between them. CDR3 size: 16 residues. The CDR3 is CASRRLGGPLNTEAFF. In nucleotides, the CDR3 is TGTGCCAGCAGGAGACTGGGAGGGCCATTGAACACTGAAGCTTTCTTT.

The chain uses TRBV6-5 and TRBJ1-1, with a tentative D call TRBD1 (5 bases). V lost 6 bases and J 5 bases, leaving 13 bases between the germline ends. CDR1 and CDR2 from the germline V gene are MNHEY and SVGAGI. The length of the CDR3 is 13 residues. CDR3 sequence reads: CASRLTSGTEAFF. For the CDR3, the DNA is TGTGCCAGCAGACTAACGTCAGGGACTGAAGCTTTCTTT.

This chain joins TRBV10-3 and TRBJ1-2, with a tentative D call TRBD1 (6 bases). Germline assignment: CDR1 ENHRY and CDR2 SYGVKD. V was trimmed by 4 bases and J by 8 bases, leaving 17 bases between them. This CDR3 has 14 residues. CDR3 amino acids: CAISGAGARGGYTF. The CDR3 nucleotides are TGTGCCATCAGTGGCGCGGGGGCGAGAGGGGGCTACACCTTC.

The rearrangement links TRBV11-2 to TRBJ2-7; D possibly corresponds to TRBD2 (5 bases). V was shortened by 10 bases and J by 2 bases, with 18 bases between the two germline ends. CDR3 size: 14 residues. Germline V gene lookup returns CDR1 SGHAT and CDR2 FQNNGV. The CDR3 loop reads CATSTRIAAYEQYF. The CDR3 nucleotides read TGTGCCACCTCAACTAGGATCGCGGCCTACGAGCAGTACTTC.

The gene calls are TRBV13 and TRBJ1-1, with 7 nucleotides matching TRBD1. The ends lost 5 bases at V and 6 bases at J; junction bases unmatched: 3. Germline CDR1 and CDR2: PRHDT and FYEKMQ (reference sequence). The CDR3 runs 12 residues. DNA of the CDR3: TGTGCCAGCAGCCAGGGGGAACCTGAAGCTTTCTTT. Amino acid sequence: CASSQGEPEAFF.

The chain couples TRBV14 to TRBJ2-2, with D possibly matching TRBD1 (6 bases). The CDR3 is made up of 13 amino acids. The germline gives CDR1 SGHDN, CDR2 FVKESK. V was cut by 4 bases and J by 6 bases, with 9 bases left in between. The CDR3 DNA is TGTGCCAGCAGCCTTGACAGGTCCGGGGAGCTGTTTTTT. Translation: CASSLDRSGELFF. Full variable domain (outside the CDR3, taken from reference TRBV14 and TRBJ2-2): EAGVTQFPSHSVIEKGQTVTLRCDPISGHDNLYWYRRVMGKEIKFLLHFVKESKQDESGMPNNRFLAERTGGTYSTLKVQPAELEDSGVYFCASSLDRSGELFFGEGSRLTVL.